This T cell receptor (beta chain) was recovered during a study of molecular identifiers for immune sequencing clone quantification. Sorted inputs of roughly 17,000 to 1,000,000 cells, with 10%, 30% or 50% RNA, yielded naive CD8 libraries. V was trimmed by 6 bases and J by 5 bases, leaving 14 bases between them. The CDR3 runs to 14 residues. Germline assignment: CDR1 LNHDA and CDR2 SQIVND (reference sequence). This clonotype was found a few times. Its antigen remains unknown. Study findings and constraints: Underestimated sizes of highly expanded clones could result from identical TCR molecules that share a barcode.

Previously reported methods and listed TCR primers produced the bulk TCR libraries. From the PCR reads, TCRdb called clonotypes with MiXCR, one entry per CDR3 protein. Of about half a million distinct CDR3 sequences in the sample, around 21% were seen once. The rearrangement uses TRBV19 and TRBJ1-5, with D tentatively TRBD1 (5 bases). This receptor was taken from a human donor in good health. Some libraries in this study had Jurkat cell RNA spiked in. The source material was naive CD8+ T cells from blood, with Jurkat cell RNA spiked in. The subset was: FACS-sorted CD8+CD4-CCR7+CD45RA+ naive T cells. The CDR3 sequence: CASSSGMGDQPQHF. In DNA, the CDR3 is TGTGCCAGTAGCTCAGGGATGGGGGATCAGCCCCAGCATTTT.